This entry describes one T cell receptor beta chain. These data are taken from a study of Ad26.COV2.S vaccination and SARS-CoV-2 variants. Assay: immunoSEQ multiplex PCR; the TCRdb copy retains only in-frame clones and omits some. The sample yields around 300,000 clones, about 88% seen once. Germline V lookup: CDR1 SQVTM, CDR2 ANQGSEA. V was clipped by 6 bases and J by 4 bases; unmatched bases: 11. CDR3 length: 14 amino acids. Treatment in this sample: 15 to 20 received Ad26.COV2.S at low or high dose, single or two shots; about 5 received placebo; per-sample allocation not given. Each sample was drawn 63 days after the first injection (of vaccine or placebo).

The origin of this receptor is a person aged 18-65 years who received the Ad26.COV2.S COVID-19 vaccine or a placebo. V usage is TRBV29-1 and J usage is TRBJ1-2, with TRBD1 identical over 7 bases. Material: peripheral blood, obtained in a trial of Ad26.COV2.S vaccine versus placebo. The CDR3 protein is CSVEPGQRVYGYTF. The DNA for the CDR3 is TGCAGCGTGGAACCGGGACAGAGAGTCTATGGCTACACCTTC.